The present T cell receptor (beta chain) was sequenced within a study of cytomegalovirus exposure and HLA in healthy donors. Overall study findings and caveats: In an earlier analysis, in some 600 donors, most V segments appeared productive either ~87% or ~30% of the time.

Vbeta (60) and Jbeta (13) primers were used in the PCR. Sequencing used immunoSEQ multiplex PCR; TCRdb keeps in-frame clones, though not all of them. The data show a few hundred thousand clones, 70% to 80% seen once. Likely unrecorded immune exposures existed in these nominally healthy donors. To note about this clone: Its specificity is not known.

This clonotype was sampled from a woman in her 30s in good health and CMV-seronegative. Sample: PBMCs.

The DNA of the CDR3 is TGTGCCACCAGCAGAGATGAGGCTAATAATGAGCAGTTCTTC. It codes for CATSRDEANNEQFF. This rearrangement joins TRBV15 to TRBJ2-1; D gene unclear. Deletions cut 0 bases from V and 7 bases from J, with 10 bases between. Per germline, CDR1 LNHNV and CDR2 YYDKDF (reference sequence). This CDR3 has 14 amino acids.